This T cell receptor (beta chain) was sequenced for a study of T cell repertoires in cytomegalovirus infection. In this sample, this clonotype turned up a few times. Its antigen is unidentified. J lost 5 bases, V lost 4 bases, and 4 bases had no gene match. The CDR3 consists of 15 residues. TCRdb called the reads again in MiXCR, with one record for every CDR3 protein. Of 71,000 or so distinct CDR3 sequences in the sample, 20% to 25% are singletons; the top ten hold roughly two thirds. This clonotype was sampled from a human donor in good health (CMV status not recorded). Some clones in this sample may be carry-over from other donors' samples. The sample in question was CD8+ T cells from cultured PBMCs, obtained from culture after CMV antigen stimulation. The genes are TRBV12-3 or TRBV12-4 and TRBJ2-7; 14 nucleotides match TRBD2. CDR3 in amino acids: CASSSGLAGGNEQYF. The CDR3 DNA reads as TGTGCCAGCAGTTCCGGACTAGCGGGGGGTAACGAGCAGTACTTC.